One sample yielded the 18 T cell receptor beta chains listed below, sequenced in a study of CD4 T cells in relation to SARS-CoV-2 and coronaviruses. No cognate antigen is known for these TCRs. Sequencing used immunoSEQ multiplex PCR; TCRdb keeps in-frame clones, though not all of them. The profile shows around 35,000 clones, around 82% of them singletons. The specimen sequenced was naive CD4+ T cells from PBMCs, cultured in vitro. Stated subset: naive CD4+ T cells isolated by negative enrichment. These receptor sequences come from an adult with COVID-19.

The chain has TRBV5-3 and TRBJ2-3, with 8 bases aligning to TRBD1. TRBV5-3 has ORF status, its function being uncertain. With 4 bases clipped from V and 0 bases from J, the junction kept 10 bases outside the gene matches. This CDR3 has 17 residues. The chain's CDR3 is CARSPPRGRTSTDTQYF. CDR3 coding DNA: TGTGCCAGAAGCCCCCCCAGGGGGCGGACTAGCACAGATACGCAGTATTTT.

This sequence joins TRBV18 and TRBJ2-2, with TRBD2 as a possible D gene (6 bases). The V gene's germline CDR1 is KGHSH and CDR2 LQKENI. This CDR3 region has 15 residues. Trimming removed 3 bases from V and 3 bases from J, with 11 bases in between. The CDR3 coding sequence is TGTGCCAGCTCACCGACTAGTCTCGACACCGGGGAGCTGTTTTTT. Its protein is CASSPTSLDTGELFF.

V is TRBV9 and J is TRBJ2-3; D is perhaps TRBD2 (5 bases). The ends were cut back, 6 bases at V and 1 base at J, with 9 bases in the middle. Per the germline V gene, CDR1 is SGDLS and CDR2 is YYNGEE. This CDR3 region has 13 residues. The chain's CDR3 is CASKEEGTDTQYF. The CDR3 coding sequence is TGTGCCAGCAAGGAGGAGGGCACAGATACGCAGTATTTT.

V and J are TRBV9 and TRBJ2-5, with D possibly called TRBD1 or TRBD2 (5 bases each). CDR3 length: 16 amino acids. Germline CDR1 and CDR2: SGDLS and YYNGEE. Trimming removed 3 bases at V and 2 bases at J, with 17 bases between. The CDR3 reads CASSAARSGGQETQYF. For the CDR3, the DNA is TGTGCCAGCAGCGCCGCTAGAAGTGGGGGTCAAGAGACCCAGTACTTC.

This chain links TRBV5-4 with TRBJ1-5; no firm D call. V was trimmed by 0 bases and J by 7 bases, leaving 11 bases between them. Germline V gene sequence: CDR1 SGHNT, CDR2 YYREEE (reference sequence). CDR3 length: 14 amino acids. The CDR3 DNA is TGTGCCAGCAGCTTGGGACTGTCAGACCAGCCCCAGCATTTT. Protein sequence: CASSLGLSDQPQHF. The entire variable domain, with the rest obtained from reference TRBV5-4 and TRBJ1-5, is as follows: ETGVTQSPTHLIKTRGQQVTLRCSSQSGHNTVSWYQQALGQGPQFIFQYYREEENGRGNFPPRFSGLQFPNYSSELNVNALELDDSALYLCASSLGLSDQPQHFGDGTRLSIL.

This clone came up a few times. V gene TRBV5-1 combines with J gene TRBJ2-1; 7 bases match TRBD2. Germline V CDR1 and CDR2: SGHRS, YFSETQ. This CDR3 has 15 residues. Germline trimming cut 4 bases from V and 2 bases from J; bases unmatched to any gene: 6. The CDR3 spells CASSPYGGTYNEQFF. In nucleotides, the CDR3 is TGCGCCAGCAGCCCGTACGGGGGGACCTACAATGAGCAGTTCTTC.

The gene calls are TRBV27 and TRBJ2-7, with TRBD1 matching 9 bases. V was clipped by 6 bases and J by 0 bases; unmatched bases: 9. The CDR3 consists of 16 residues. CDR1 and CDR2 (germline): MNHEY, SMNVEV (reference sequence). As DNA, the CDR3 is TGTGCCAGCAGATACCGGACAGGGGTGGGCTCCTACGAGCAGTACTTC. Translating it yields CASRYRTGVGSYEQYF.

The V and J genes are TRBV5-4 and TRBJ1-3; D ambiguous. The CDR3 is 14 amino acids. V lost 0 bases to trimming and J lost 7 bases, with 11 bases between them. From germline, CDR1 is SGHNT and CDR2 YYREEE (reference sequence). CDR3 in amino acids: CASSLDKPGNTIYF. The CDR3 DNA reads TGTGCCAGCAGCTTGGACAAGCCGGGGAACACCATATATTTT.

This clone has just one count. The chain recombines TRBV15 with TRBJ2-2; TRBD2 might be the D (6 bases). The germline V gene has CDR1 LNHNV and CDR2 YYDKDF (reference sequence). The CDR3 is 17 residues long. V lost 0 bases, J lost 4 bases, and 15 bases lay in between. CDR3 sequence: CATSRDGGKLSTGELFF. CDR3 sequence (DNA): TGTGCCACCAGCAGAGATGGGGGGAAGCTTAGCACCGGGGAGCTGTTTTTT.

The genes are TRBV21-1 and TRBJ2-2; no DNA check was done on the table's D call, TRBD2. TRBV21-1 counts as a pseudogene. The CDR3 loop spans 15 amino acids. CDR3 protein: CASIPLAENTGELFF. The DNA for the CDR3 is TGTGCCAGCATCCCACTAGCGGAGAACACCGGGGAGCTGTTTTTT.

J is TRBJ2-3 and V is TRBV4-3; TRBD1 might be the D (6 bases). Germline CDR1 is LGHNA and CDR2 is YSLEER. This CDR3 comprises 17 residues. Trimming took off 0 bases at V and 2 bases at J, with 15 bases between the two ends. The CDR3 sequence: CASSQDTGQTLTDTQYF. The CDR3 bases are TGCGCCAGCAGCCAAGATACTGGACAGACGCTCACAGATACGCAGTATTTT.

The chain has TRBV5-1 and TRBJ2-1, with a weak D call TRBD2 (5 bases). The length of the CDR3 is 15 residues. Germline V gene sequence: CDR1 SGHRS, CDR2 YFSETQ. V lost 3 bases and J 5 bases, leaving 15 bases between the germline ends. The CDR3 coding sequence is TGCGCCAGCAGCTGGATCGGCGGGCTCAACAATGAGCAGTTCTTC. This codes for CASSWIGGLNNEQFF.

This clone was counted a single time. The chain has TRBV9 and TRBJ2-1; D is undetermined. V was trimmed by 3 bases and J by 4 bases, leaving 11 bases between them. This CDR3 comprises 14 residues. Looked up from germline, CDR1 is SGDLS and CDR2 is YYNGEE. The CDR3 DNA reads as TGTGCCAGCAGCGGGGCTCACCCATACAATGAGCAGTTCTTC. Protein product: CASSGAHPYNEQFF.

The chain has TRBV5-5 and TRBJ2-7; 9 bases fit TRBD2. There are 14 residues in the CDR3. The V segment lost 3 bases and the J segment 6 bases; nucleotides outside the gene matches: 7. Looked up from germline, CDR1 is SGHKS and CDR2 is YYEKEE (reference sequence). The DNA of the CDR3 is TGTGCCAGCAGCTGGACATCGACTAGCGGCGAGCAGTACTTC. This gives the protein CASSWTSTSGEQYF.

The V gene is TRBV27, the J gene TRBJ2-3; TRBD2 might be the D (6 bases). V gave up 4 bases and J gave up 2 bases, with 13 bases separating them. The CDR3 extends over 15 amino acids. Germline CDR1 MNHEY, CDR2 SMNVEV (reference sequence). The CDR3 bases are TGTGCCAGCAGTTCCAAAGGACTATACACAGATACGCAGTATTTT. Amino acids: CASSSKGLYTDTQYF.

The genes are TRBV15 and TRBJ2-1; 13 bases line up with TRBD2. Trimming removed 5 bases from V and 6 bases from J; junction bases left unmatched: 10. Germline V gene sequence: CDR1 LNHNV, CDR2 YYDKDF (reference sequence). The CDR3 has 17 amino acids. CDR3 bases: TGTGCCACCAGCTTGCCCCGGACTAGCGGGAGCGGCAATGAGCAGTTCTTC. It specifies CATSLPRTSGSGNEQFF.

This chain links TRBV27 with TRBJ2-7; maybe TRBD2 (6 bases). This CDR3 has 15 residues. V lost 2 bases, J lost 1 base, and 12 bases lay in between. Germline V gene data show CDR1 as MNHEY and CDR2 as SMNVEV (reference sequence). CDR3 loop: CASSLRRVGSYEQYF. Written as DNA, the CDR3 is TGTGCCAGCAGTTTACGGAGGGTCGGGTCCTACGAGCAGTACTTC.

The table lists this clone with a few counts. V usage is TRBV5-4 and J usage is TRBJ1-4; D not certain. Trimming cost V 4 bases and J 0 bases, with 10 bases left between them. In germline, CDR1 is SGHNT, CDR2 YYREEE (reference sequence). This CDR3 spans 15 amino acids. The DNA for the CDR3 is TGTGCCAGCAGCCTACACAGTGCAACTAATGAAAAACTGTTTTTT. Its protein product is CASSLHSATNEKLFF.